Below, 15 T cell receptor beta chains from the same sample are listed, as sequenced in a study of regulatory T cells in long-lasting Graves disease. Time point: newly diagnosed GD, antithyroid drugs for less than 3 months. The TCR library was made from RNA extracted from PBMCs. Building of the TCR beta libraries involved iRepertoire HTBI primers and Arm-PCR of CDR3 regions. TCRdb itself ran the multiplex PCR reads through MiXCR, one entry per CDR3 protein. The sample yields approximately 460,000 distinct CDR3 sequences, about a sixth seen once. This sample was also put to use in a study of T cells in Graves' hyperthyroidism and ophthalmopathy.

This specimen was peripheral blood mononuclear cells (PBMCs), taken at new diagnosis, from a patient treated with antithyroid drugs. The receptors come from a woman younger than 45 with Graves disease.

This clonotype was seen repeatedly, ten times or more. This chain links TRBV7-2 with TRBJ2-3; D not resolved. With 3 bases removed from V and 4 bases from J, the gap between germline ends came to 5 bases. Germline V lookup: CDR1 SGHTA, CDR2 FQGNSA. CDR3 length equals 12 residues. The DNA of the CDR3 is TGTGCCAGCAGCTTGATCCCAGATACGCAGTATTTT. Protein product: CASSLIPDTQYF.

This clonotype was counted ten times or more. The J gene is TRBJ1-4, the V gene TRBV2; 7 bases map to TRBD1. Germline CDR1 SNHLY, CDR2 FYNNEI. The J segment lost 4 bases and the V segment lost 7 bases, leaving 6 bases of the junction unmatched. This CDR3 has 14 residues. For the CDR3, the DNA is TGTGCCAGCAAACGGGGACAGAGTAATGAAAAACTGTTTTTT. It encodes CASKRGQSNEKLFF. Complete variable domain (other parts from reference TRBV2 and TRBJ1-4): EPEVTQTPSHQVTQMGQEVILRCVPISNHLYFYWYRQILGQKVEFLVSFYNNEISEKSEIFDDQFSVERPDGSNFTLKIRSTKLEDSAMYFCASKRGQSNEKLFFGSGTQLSVL.

As regards this clonotype: A single base is all that separates this from a far larger clone, so a read error is likely. The chain employs TRBV11-3 and TRBJ2-1, with 8 nucleotides matching TRBD2. Germline assignment: CDR1 SGHNT and CDR2 YENEEA. The CDR3 length is 17 residues. As DNA, the CDR3 is TGTGCCAGCAGCCGATACGCAACGGGACTAGTCGACAATGACCAGTTCTTC. As protein: CASSRYATGLVDNDQFF. Supplemented by reference TRBV11-3 and TRBJ2-1, the full variable domain reads EAGVVQSPRYKIIEKKQPVAFWCNPISGHNTLYWYLQNLGQGPELLIRYENEEAVDDSQLPKDRFSAERLKGVDSTLKIQPAELGDSAVYLCASSRYATGLVDNDQFFGPGTRLTVL.

This clonotype has at least ten counts. The chain uses TRBV13 and TRBJ2-7; a weak D match, TRBD2 (6 bases). Trimming left V 7 bases short and J 1 base short, with 26 bases between. This CDR3 comprises 18 residues. Germline CDR1 and CDR2: PRHDT and FYEKMQ (reference sequence). The CDR3 DNA is TGTGCCAGCACCACGGGGGTGGTTCGGACTCCGAAGTCCTACGAGCAGTACTTC. This gives the protein CASTTGVVRTPKSYEQYF.

This clonotype was seen many times. The chain combines TRBV12-3 or TRBV12-4 with TRBJ1-5; maybe TRBD1 (6 bases). Deletions cut 3 bases from V and 3 bases from J, with 15 bases between. The CDR3 consists of 16 residues. CDR3 DNA sequence: TGTGCCAGCAGTTTCCTCGGGGGCAGCATCAATCAGCCCCAGCATTTT. It yields the protein CASSFLGGSINQPQHF.

This clonotype showed up just a few times. The chain carries TRBV27 and TRBJ2-5; no definite D call. The germline V gene has CDR1 MNHEY and CDR2 SMNVEV (reference sequence). The CDR3 extends over 13 amino acids. V was shortened by 6 bases and J by 4 bases, with 12 bases between the two germline ends. CDR3 DNA sequence: TGTGCCAGCAGCCGTGATCAGAGAGAGACCCAGTACTTC. Residues: CASSRDQRETQYF.

There are a few counts of this clonotype. This rearrangement joins TRBV20-1 to TRBJ2-1; 9 bases match TRBD2. Trimming at V came to 3 bases and at J to 4 bases, leaving 7 bases not matched to a gene. This CDR3 has 15 amino acids. Germline CDR1 reads DFQATT; CDR2 reads SNEGSKA (reference sequence). CDR3: CSASPRSGSYNEQFF. The CDR3 nucleotides are TGCAGTGCTAGCCCGCGTAGCGGGAGTTACAATGAGCAGTTCTTC.

This clonotype showed up many times. V and J are TRBV20-1 and TRBJ2-2; D is undetermined. The CDR3 spans 16 residues. Germline V CDR1 and CDR2: DFQATT, SNEGSKA (reference sequence). The germline V and J ends were trimmed by 0 bases and 5 bases, with 16 bases remaining between them. The CDR3 nucleotides are TGCAGTGCTAGAGACCCATACAGCGCTGTTACCGGGGAGCTGTTTTTT. Translated, it gives CSARDPYSAVTGELFF.

The J gene is TRBJ1-2, the V gene TRBV19; no clear D. V was shortened by 8 bases and J by 4 bases, with 17 bases between the two germline ends. Germline V gene data show CDR1 as LNHDA and CDR2 as SQIVND (reference sequence). The CDR3 runs 14 residues. CDR3 nucleotides: TGTGCCAGTTCCTCACTAGGGTCAGGCTATGGCTACACCTTC. Translation: CASSSLGSGYGYTF.

Points on this clonotype: One end of the junction does not line up with germline, which may come from a read error. The rearrangement joins TRBV6-9 to TRBJ2-6, with 7 bases fitting TRBD1. CDR3 length equals 18 residues. The germline gives CDR1 MNHGY, CDR2 SVAAGI. As DNA, the CDR3 is TGTGCCAGCAGTTATCGGACAGGAACACTATCTGGGACCAACGTCCTGACTTTC. This sequence encodes CASSYRTGTLSGTNVLTF.

This clonotype has ten or more counts. DNA of the CDR3: TGTGCCAGCAGTTTAACTAGCGGGATTTCTACCTACGAGCAGTACTTC. This gives the protein CASSLTSGISTYEQYF. The genes are TRBV27 and TRBJ2-7; the match to TRBD2 covers 10 bases. Trimming at V came to 2 bases and at J to 2 bases, leaving 6 bases not matched to a gene. The germline V gene encodes CDR1 MNHEY and CDR2 SMNVEV (reference sequence). CDR3 length: 16 amino acids.

The CDR3 loop reads CASSLSRVGYTF. DNA of the CDR3: TGTGCCAGCAGTTTAAGCCGTGTGGGCTACACCTTC. The chain employs TRBV28 and TRBJ1-2, with D unresolved. The germline CDR1 and CDR2 sequences are MDHEN and SYDVKM. The CDR3 is made up of 12 amino acids. The germline V and J ends were trimmed by 2 bases and 8 bases, with 9 bases remaining between them.

This clonotype was seen at least ten times. The chain recombines TRBV3-1 with TRBJ1-4, with 7 positions matching TRBD1. The CDR3 length is 16 residues. Germline V gene sequence: CDR1 LGHDT, CDR2 YNNKEL (reference sequence). With 1 base clipped from V and 4 bases from J, the junction kept 6 bases outside the gene matches. CDR3 in DNA: TGTGCCAGCAGCCAAGGGACGACAGGGTTTAATGAAAAACTGTTTTTT. Its protein is CASSQGTTGFNEKLFF.

Many counts were recorded for this clonotype. The chain couples TRBV6-1 to TRBJ1-1, with a tentative D call TRBD1 (5 bases). The CDR3 loop spans 15 amino acids. Deletions cut 8 bases from V and 0 bases from J, with 16 bases between. The V gene's germline CDR1 is MNHNS and CDR2 SASEGT. For the CDR3, the DNA is TGTGCCAGCGCCCCAGGGTTTTCGATGAACACTGAAGCTTTCTTT. It specifies CASAPGFSMNTEAFF.

This clonotype has a handful of counts. The J gene is TRBJ2-7, the V gene TRBV7-9; D possibly uses TRBD1 or TRBD2 (5 bases each). Per the germline V gene, CDR1 is SEHNR and CDR2 is FQNEAQ (reference sequence). Trimming cost V 3 bases and J 2 bases, with 14 bases left between them. The CDR3 length is 15 residues. The CDR3: CASSFGDPTPYEQYF. The CDR3 bases are TGTGCCAGCAGCTTTGGGGACCCAACTCCCTACGAGCAGTACTTC. The full variable domain, rest sourced from reference TRBV7-9 and TRBJ2-7, is DTGVSQNPRHKITKRGQNVTFRCDPISEHNRLYWYRQTLGQGPEFLTYFQNEAQLEKSRLLSDRFSAERPKGSFSTLEIQRTEQGDSAMYLCASSFGDPTPYEQYFGPGTRLTVT.